These 14 T cell receptor beta chains share one sample of origin, sequenced in a study of breast tumors, draining lymph nodes, adjacent tissues. Axillary draining lymph nodes of breast cancer patients supplied the node samples. Via MiXCR, TCRdb re-called the multiplex PCR reads, giving one row per CDR3 protein. The sample shows some 130,000 distinct CDR3 sequences, 20% to 25% of them seen only once. Sequenced sample: axillary lymph node tissue. The receptors here all came from a female donor with breast cancer. Some clones in this sample may be carry-over from other donors' samples.

This clonotype was seen only a few times. The chain couples TRBV3-1 to TRBJ1-5, with TRBD1 identical over 9 bases. This CDR3 region has 14 residues. V was clipped by 6 bases and J by 3 bases; unmatched bases: 3. The germline gives CDR1 LGHDT, CDR2 YNNKEL (reference sequence). DNA of the CDR3: TGTGCCAGCAGTCGGACAGGGGTCAATCAGCCCCAGCATTTT. This gives the protein CASSRTGVNQPQHF.

This clonotype occurred many times. The rearrangement links TRBV3-1 to TRBJ2-7; 8 bases match TRBD2. The CDR3 is 14 amino acids. The ends lost 2 bases at V and 3 bases at J; junction bases unmatched: 3. Germline CDR1 reads LGHDT; CDR2 reads YNNKEL (reference sequence). The DNA for the CDR3 is TGTGCCAGCAGCCAAAGCGGGAGCCTCTACGAGCAGTACTTC. Its protein product is CASSQSGSLYEQYF.

In its sample, this clonotype was seen many times. The rearrangement uses TRBV24-1 and TRBJ2-3; 13 bases map to TRBD2. The CDR3 runs to 19 residues. In germline, CDR1 is KGHDR, CDR2 SFDVKD. V trimming: 0 bases; J trimming: 2 bases; junction bases outside the gene matches: 7. The CDR3 DNA follows: TGTGCCACCAGTGATTTGCATATGACTAGCGGGAGGACCACAGATACGCAGTATTTT. It specifies CATSDLHMTSGRTTDTQYF.

This clonotype was seen ten or more times. V is TRBV12-3 or TRBV12-4 and J is TRBJ1-2; 12 nucleotides line up with TRBD1. The length of the CDR3 is 15 residues. The V segment lost 0 bases and the J segment 8 bases; nucleotides outside the gene matches: 4. The CDR3 here is CASSLAGTGGRGYTF. CDR3 nucleotides: TGTGCCAGCAGTTTAGCAGGGACAGGGGGCCGGGGCTACACCTTC.

Worth noting for this clonotype: The junction differs from germline at one of its ends, possibly a read error. This chain joins TRBV16 and TRBJ2-1; the match to TRBD1 covers 9 bases. CDR3 length: 16 amino acids. From germline, CDR1 is KGHSY and CDR2 FQNENV. Here the CDR3 reads CAGSRGQGSSYNEQFF. CDR3 nucleotides: TGTGCCGGCAGCCGGGGACAGGGAAGCTCCTACAATGAGCAGTTCTTC.

This clonotype was recorded at least ten times. The chain joins TRBV28 to TRBJ1-6, with 7 bases fitting TRBD1. This CDR3 spans 14 amino acids. V was clipped by 4 bases and J by 5 bases; unmatched bases: 2. CDR1 MDHEN and CDR2 SYDVKM come from the germline V gene. CDR3 sequence reads: CASSSTGNNSPLHF. CDR3 bases: TGTGCCAGCAGTTCGACAGGGAATAATTCACCCCTCCACTTT. Variable domain in full (rest from reference TRBV28 and TRBJ1-6): DVKVTQSSRYLVKRTGEKVFLECVQDMDHENMFWYRQDPGLGLRLIYFSYDVKMKEKGDIPEGYSVSREKKERFSLILESASTNQTSMYLCASSSTGNNSPLHFGNGTRLTVT.

This clonotype was recorded many times. The chain recombines TRBV5-6 with TRBJ2-7; D not resolved. CDR1 is SGHDT, CDR2 YYEEEE, per germline. The length of the CDR3 is 16 residues. Trimming cost V 4 bases and J 0 bases, with 17 bases left between them. CDR3 sequence: CASSLWIQTISYEQYF. CDR3 DNA: TGTGCCAGCAGCCTGTGGATACAAACCATCTCCTACGAGCAGTACTTC.

As to this clonotype: A much larger clone differs by one base, so this may be a read error. This chain uses TRBV29-1 with TRBJ2-5, with D tentatively TRBD2 (5 bases). The germline V gene has CDR1 SQVTM and CDR2 ANQGSEA. The CDR3 runs to 11 residues. The ends were cut back, 6 bases at V and 5 bases at J, with 10 bases in the middle. The CDR3 sequence is CSVRKRETQYF. In DNA, the CDR3 is TGCAGCGTGCGGAAGCGGGAGACCCAGTACTTC.

With respect to this clonotype: This may arise from a read error, as a much more abundant clone is one base away. The chain uses TRBV7-2 and TRBJ1-5, with D tentatively TRBD1 (6 bases). Germline CDR1 SGHTA, CDR2 FQGNSA. The CDR3 spans 15 residues. The CDR3 DNA follows: TGTGCCAGCAGCTTAGGGGGGCGCGGATATCAGCCCCAGCGTTTT. This encodes CASSLGGRGYQPQRF.

Regarding this clonotype: A read error may be the cause here, since a much bigger clone is one base away. The chain carries TRBV20-1 and TRBJ2-1; 10 positions agree with TRBD1. Looked up from germline, CDR1 is DFQATT and CDR2 is SNEGSKA (reference sequence). Trimming cost V 3 bases and J 0 bases; bases outside gene matches: 5. CDR3 length equals 16 residues. CDR3 region: CSASSWDRGSYNEQFF. The CDR3 coding sequence is TGCAGTGCTAGTAGTTGGGACAGGGGCTCCTACAATGAGCAGTTCTTC.

This CDR3 reads CASSSASNQGYEQYF. CDR3 sequence (DNA): TGTGCCAGCAGTTCAGCCTCGAATCAAGGCTACGAGCAGTACTTC. J is TRBJ2-7 and V is TRBV28, with D unresolved. The CDR3 spans 15 residues. Trimming pared 4 bases from V and 3 bases from J, leaving 16 bases between. Germline V lookup: CDR1 MDHEN, CDR2 SYDVKM.

In this sample, this clonotype turned up a few times. A clone one base away is much larger, so this may be a read error. The chain uses TRBV14 and TRBJ2-1; D is possibly TRBD2 (5 bases). The germline gives CDR1 SGHDN, CDR2 FVKESK. The CDR3 consists of 18 residues. The V and J ends lost 4 bases and 4 bases respectively, with 23 bases between them. In nucleotides, the CDR3 is TGTGCCAGCAGCCCTCGGTGGGGATCGGGGAGAGGGTACAATGAGCAGTTCTTC. Its translation is CASSPRWGSGRGYNEQFF. Variable domain in full (rest from reference TRBV14 and TRBJ2-1): EAGVTQFPSHSVIEKGQTVTLRCDPISGHDNLYWYRRVMGKEIKFLLHFVKESKQDESGMPNNRFLAERTGGTYSTLKVQPAELEDSGVYFCASSPRWGSGRGYNEQFFGPGTRLTVL.

This clonotype was seen many times. The chain carries TRBV20-1 and TRBJ2-7; TRBD1 matches at 8 bases. This CDR3 comprises 14 residues. V was pared by 0 bases and J by 3 bases, with 4 bases of the junction left unmatched. From germline, CDR1 is DFQATT and CDR2 SNEGSKA (reference sequence). In DNA, the CDR3 is TGCAGTGCTAGAGACAGGGGGCTCCTCTACGAGCAGTACTTC. Protein: CSARDRGLLYEQYF.

This clonotype was found many times. J is TRBJ2-7 and V is TRBV18, with 7 bases that match TRBD1. The CDR3 runs to 13 residues. V gave up 3 bases and J gave up 3 bases; unmatched junction bases: 2. CDR1 and CDR2 from the germline V gene are KGHSH and LQKENI. Written as DNA, the CDR3 is TGTGCCAGCTCACCGGGACAGTTCTACGAGCAGTACTTC. It specifies CASSPGQFYEQYF.